A selection of T cell receptor beta chains follows, all from one sample in a study of T cell responses to AZD1222 COVID-19 vaccine. Clones were read by immunoSEQ multiplex PCR, and TCRdb kept only the in-frame ones, dropping some. The sample contains about 110,000 clones, 80% to 95% of which appear only once. This sample comprised peripheral blood, obtained 28 days after the second AZD1222 dose. These TCRs come from an adult who received the AZD1222 COVID-19 vaccine. CDR3s include the opening cysteine and the closing phenylalanine or tryptophan. D genes are given only for firm matches. Some rows have no size entry. The others give once, few or many, or a class for an expanded clone.

J gene: TRBJ2-7; clone size: -; V gene: TRBV19; D gene: -; CDR3 length: 16; CDR3 protein: CASSNPGPESSYEQYF; CDR3 DNA: TGTGCCAGTAGCAACCCAGGACCTGAGAGCTCCTACGAGCAGTACTTC
J gene: TRBJ1-1; clone size: -; V gene: TRBV18; D gene: -; CDR3 length: 13; CDR3 protein: CASSPDRNSEAFF; CDR3 DNA: TGTGCCAGCTCACCTGACAGGAACTCTGAAGCTTTCTTT
J gene: TRBJ1-4; clone size: -; V gene: TRBV7-9; D gene: TRBD1; CDR3 length: 14; CDR3 protein: CASSPGQGWRKLFF; CDR3 DNA: TGTGCCAGCAGCCCGGGACAGGGTTGGCGAAAACTGTTTTTT
J gene: TRBJ1-6; clone size: -; V gene: TRBV19; D gene: -; CDR3 length: 12; CDR3 protein: CASSARQSPLHF; CDR3 DNA: TGTGCCAGTAGTGCTAGACAGTCACCCCTCCACTTT
J gene: TRBJ1-1; clone size: -; V gene: TRBV7-6; D gene: -; CDR3 length: 15; CDR3 protein: CASSPSTTGTAEAFF; CDR3 DNA: TGTGCCAGCTCCCCCTCTACAACGGGTACAGCCGAAGCTTTCTTT
J gene: TRBJ2-3; clone size: -; V gene: TRBV27; D gene: -; CDR3 length: 13; CDR3 protein: CASSFGSTDTQYF; CDR3 DNA: TGTGCCAGCAGTTTCGGCAGCACAGATACGCAGTATTTT
J gene: TRBJ1-2; clone size: -; V gene: TRBV6-5; D gene: TRBD1; CDR3 length: 12; CDR3 protein: CASRTGDAGYTF; CDR3 DNA: TGTGCCAGCCGGACAGGGGACGCTGGCTACACCTTC
J gene: TRBJ2-7; clone size: -; V gene: TRBV7-8; D gene: -; CDR3 length: 12; CDR3 protein: CASSLSGYEQYF; CDR3 DNA: TGTGCCAGCAGCTTATCGGGCTACGAGCAGTACTTC
J gene: TRBJ2-7; clone size: -; V gene: TRBV5-5; D gene: -; CDR3 length: 15; CDR3 protein: CASSLAADEAYEQYF; CDR3 DNA: TGTGCCAGCAGCTTGGCCGCGGACGAGGCCTACGAGCAGTACTTC
J gene: TRBJ2-5; clone size: -; V gene: TRBV27; D gene: -; CDR3 length: 11; CDR3 protein: CASRKWETQYF; CDR3 DNA: TGTGCCAGCCGAAAGTGGGAGACCCAGTACTTC
J gene: TRBJ1-2; clone size: -; V gene: TRBV5-5; D gene: -; CDR3 length: 12; CDR3 protein: CASSLSNYGYTF; CDR3 DNA: TGTGCCAGCAGCTTGTCTAACTATGGCTACACCTTC
J gene: TRBJ2-2; clone size: once; V gene: TRBV5-1; D gene: TRBD1; CDR3 length: 14; CDR3 protein: CASSSTGGDRELFF; CDR3 DNA: TGCGCCAGCAGCTCGACAGGGGGGGACCGGGAGCTGTTTTTT
J gene: TRBJ2-5; clone size: -; V gene: TRBV7-8; D gene: TRBD2; CDR3 length: 15; CDR3 protein: CASSLVLAGRETQYF; CDR3 DNA: TGTGCCAGCAGCTTAGTACTAGCGGGGAGAGAGACCCAGTACTTC
J gene: TRBJ2-3; clone size: -; V gene: TRBV20-1; D gene: -; CDR3 length: 11; CDR3 protein: CSARDRDTQYF; CDR3 DNA: TGCAGTGCTAGGGACCGTGATACGCAGTATTTT
J gene: TRBJ2-1; clone size: -; V gene: TRBV5-1; D gene: TRBD2; CDR3 length: 15; CDR3 protein: CASSLTGAGLKGQFF; CDR3 DNA: TGCGCCAGCAGCTTGACCGGAGCGGGGCTCAAGGGGCAGTTCTTC
J gene: TRBJ2-7; clone size: -; V gene: TRBV12-5; D gene: TRBD2; CDR3 length: 18; CDR3 protein: CASGRSSGGAEWSLEQYF; CDR3 DNA: TGTGCTAGTGGTCGGTCTAGCGGGGGGGCGGAGTGGTCTCTCGAGCAGTACTTC
J gene: TRBJ1-5; clone size: once; V gene: TRBV28; D gene: -; CDR3 length: 15; CDR3 protein: CASSSSGALDQPQHF; CDR3 DNA: -
J gene: TRBJ2-4; clone size: -; V gene: TRBV19; D gene: TRBD1; CDR3 length: 13; CDR3 protein: CASSTNTGDIQYF; CDR3 DNA: TGTGCCAGTAGTACGAATACAGGGGACATTCAGTACTTC
J gene: TRBJ2-3; clone size: few; V gene: TRBV6-4; D gene: TRBD2; CDR3 length: 16; CDR3 protein: CASSDSASGGTDTQYF; CDR3 DNA: TGTGCCAGCAGTGACTCAGCTAGCGGGGGAACAGATACGCAGTATTTT
J gene: TRBJ2-5; clone size: -; V gene: TRBV28; D gene: TRBD2; CDR3 length: 15; CDR3 protein: CASSPRGLVFETQYF; CDR3 DNA: TGTGCCAGCAGTCCCAGGGGACTAGTGTTTGAGACCCAGTACTTC
J gene: TRBJ1-6; clone size: -; V gene: TRBV12-3/TRBV12-4; D gene: -; CDR3 length: 13; CDR3 protein: CASRRLVEGPLHF; CDR3 DNA: TGTGCCAGCAGGAGACTGGTGGAGGGGCCCCTCCACTTT
J gene: TRBJ2-7; clone size: -; V gene: TRBV2; D gene: -; CDR3 length: 15; CDR3 protein: CASRGPTVLSYEQYF; CDR3 DNA: TGTGCCAGCAGAGGCCCCACAGTACTCTCCTACGAGCAGTACTTC
J gene: TRBJ2-5; clone size: -; V gene: TRBV19; D gene: TRBD1; CDR3 length: 15; CDR3 protein: CASSTGTGNQETQYF; CDR3 DNA: TGTGCCAGTAGTACGGGGACAGGCAACCAAGAGACCCAGTACTTC
J gene: TRBJ2-3; clone size: -; V gene: TRBV12-3/TRBV12-4; D gene: -; CDR3 length: 12; CDR3 protein: CASSFGGDTQYF; CDR3 DNA: TGTGCCAGCAGTTTCGGCGGAGATACGCAGTATTTT
J gene: TRBJ1-4; clone size: -; V gene: TRBV28; D gene: -; CDR3 length: 14; CDR3 protein: CASSLRDVGEKLFF; CDR3 DNA: TGTGCCAGCAGCCTCCGGGACGTAGGGGAAAAACTGTTTTTT
J gene: TRBJ2-1; clone size: -; V gene: TRBV7-2; D gene: TRBD2; CDR3 length: 15; CDR3 protein: CASGIIAGGYNEQFF; CDR3 DNA: TGTGCCAGCGGGATAATAGCGGGGGGTTACAATGAGCAGTTCTTC
J gene: TRBJ1-6; clone size: -; V gene: TRBV2; D gene: -; CDR3 length: 12; CDR3 protein: CASSDMLSPLHF; CDR3 DNA: TGTGCCAGCAGTGATATGTTATCACCCCTCCACTTT
J gene: TRBJ1-2; clone size: -; V gene: TRBV24-1; D gene: -; CDR3 length: 12; CDR3 protein: CATSDRNYGYTF; CDR3 DNA: TGTGCCACCAGTGACAGGAACTATGGCTACACCTTC
J gene: TRBJ1-6; clone size: once; V gene: TRBV12-3/TRBV12-4; D gene: -; CDR3 length: 12; CDR3 protein: CASMAPYSPLHF; CDR3 DNA: TGTGCCAGCATGGCGCCTTATTCACCCCTCCACTTT
J gene: TRBJ1-4; clone size: -; V gene: TRBV5-1; D gene: -; CDR3 length: 14; CDR3 protein: CASSLGQINEKLFF; CDR3 DNA: TGCGCCAGCAGCTTGGGCCAGATTAATGAAAAACTGTTTTTT
J gene: TRBJ2-7; clone size: -; V gene: TRBV2; D gene: TRBD1; CDR3 length: 14; CDR3 protein: CASSEGTGSYEQYF; CDR3 DNA: TGTGCCAGCAGTGAGGGGACAGGGTCCTACGAGCAGTACTTC
J gene: TRBJ2-3; clone size: -; V gene: TRBV7-2; D gene: TRBD2; CDR3 length: 15; CDR3 protein: CASSLVGLGTDTQYF; CDR3 DNA: TGTGCCAGCAGCTTAGTGGGACTAGGCACAGATACGCAGTATTTT
J gene: TRBJ1-4; clone size: -; V gene: TRBV24-1; D gene: -; CDR3 length: 17; CDR3 protein: CATSDPTGYATNEKLFF; CDR3 DNA: TGTGCCACCAGTGACCCGACAGGCTATGCAACTAATGAAAAACTGTTTTTT
J gene: TRBJ2-2; clone size: -; V gene: TRBV2; D gene: -; CDR3 length: 15; CDR3 protein: CASSETPGVTGELFF; CDR3 DNA: TGTGCCAGCAGTGAAACCCCAGGGGTCACCGGGGAGCTGTTTTTT
J gene: TRBJ1-5; clone size: once; V gene: TRBV19; D gene: -; CDR3 length: 18; CDR3 protein: CASSIPPFMKDSNQPQHF; CDR3 DNA: TGTGCCAGTAGTATCCCCCCGTTTATGAAGGATAGCAATCAGCCCCAGCATTTT
J gene: TRBJ1-1; clone size: -; V gene: TRBV6-5; D gene: -; CDR3 length: 14; CDR3 protein: CASSYFEGDTEAFF; CDR3 DNA: TGTGCCAGCAGTTATTTCGAAGGGGACACTGAAGCTTTCTTT
J gene: TRBJ2-3; clone size: -; V gene: TRBV19; D gene: -; CDR3 length: 11; CDR3 protein: CASSIADTQYF; CDR3 DNA: TGTGCCAGTAGTATAGCGGATACGCAGTATTTT
J gene: TRBJ2-3; clone size: -; V gene: TRBV19; D gene: -; CDR3 length: 13; CDR3 protein: CASSILGTDTQYF; CDR3 DNA: TGTGCCAGTAGTATTTTGGGTACAGATACGCAGTATTTT
J gene: TRBJ1-1; clone size: once; V gene: TRBV27; D gene: -; CDR3 length: 14; CDR3 protein: CASSLYQTGGEAFF; CDR3 DNA: TGTGCCAGCAGTTTGTACCAGACCGGGGGAGAAGCTTTCTTT
J gene: TRBJ1-1; clone size: -; V gene: TRBV5-4; D gene: -; CDR3 length: 16; CDR3 protein: CASSTNGVFGLSEAFF; CDR3 DNA: TGTGCCAGCAGTACGAACGGGGTTTTTGGTTTATCTGAAGCTTTCTTT
J gene: TRBJ1-5; clone size: -; V gene: TRBV19; D gene: -; CDR3 length: 14; CDR3 protein: CASIKAGSGQPQHF; CDR3 DNA: TGTGCCAGTATTAAGGCCGGGAGCGGTCAGCCCCAGCATTTT
J gene: TRBJ2-5; clone size: -; V gene: TRBV5-6; D gene: TRBD2; CDR3 length: 16; CDR3 protein: CASSLVGGGNQETQYF; CDR3 DNA: TGTGCCAGCAGCTTGGTCGGCGGGGGGAACCAAGAGACCCAGTACTTC
J gene: TRBJ1-4; clone size: -; V gene: TRBV2; D gene: -; CDR3 length: 15; CDR3 protein: CAITKTGIKGEKLFF; CDR3 DNA: TGTGCCATAACTAAAACCGGGATCAAGGGTGAAAAACTGTTTTTT
J gene: TRBJ2-7; clone size: few; V gene: TRBV4-1; D gene: TRBD2; CDR3 length: 15; CDR3 protein: CASSHASGGNYEQYF; CDR3 DNA: TGCGCCAGCAGCCACGCTAGCGGGGGGAATTACGAGCAGTACTTC
J gene: TRBJ2-1; clone size: -; V gene: TRBV4-1; D gene: TRBD2; CDR3 length: 16; CDR3 protein: CASSHSLAGDINEQFF; CDR3 DNA: TGCGCCAGCAGCCACAGTCTAGCGGGGGACATTAATGAGCAGTTCTTC
J gene: TRBJ2-5; clone size: -; V gene: TRBV7-8; D gene: -; CDR3 length: 16; CDR3 protein: CASSSSPGLGRETQYF; CDR3 DNA: TGTGCCAGCAGCTCTAGCCCCGGCCTAGGCAGGGAGACCCAGTACTTC
J gene: TRBJ2-3; clone size: -; V gene: TRBV4-3; D gene: -; CDR3 length: 15; CDR3 protein: CASSQDRARADTQYF; CDR3 DNA: TGCGCCAGCAGCCAAGACAGGGCGAGGGCAGATACGCAGTATTTT
J gene: TRBJ2-5; clone size: -; V gene: TRBV3-1/TRBV3-2; D gene: TRBD2; CDR3 length: 12; CDR3 protein: CASSQGGETQYF; CDR3 DNA: TGTGCCAGCAGCCAGGGGGGGGAGACCCAGTACTTC